This T cell receptor (beta chain) was obtained from a study of patients and donors after allogeneic stem cell transplantation. TCRdb re-derived calls from the RT-PCR reads in MiXCR, one entry per CDR3 protein. The profile shows fewer than 500,000 distinct CDR3 sequences, 16% of them singletons. J gave up 1 base and V 7 bases, and 16 bases lay outside the gene matches. CDR3 length: 17 amino acids. Germline V gives CDR1 GTSNPN, CDR2 SVGIG (reference sequence). The specimen was blood, either unsorted or a sorted T cell fraction (not recorded which). The clonotype comes from a human donor who was either an allogeneic HSCT recipient or a stem cell or donor lymphocyte infusion donor (not recorded which). It is not recorded whose cells these are; they may come from a transplant donor. V usage is TRBV30 and J usage is TRBJ1-2, with 9 bases matching TRBD1. The CDR3 loop reads CASETRWDRESNYGYTF. The CDR3 nucleotides read TGTGCCTCGGAGACCCGTTGGGACAGGGAAAGTAACTATGGCTACACCTTC.